The 6 T cell receptor beta chains below all came from one sample that was sequenced in a study of blood T cell repertoires in COVID-19. Data came from immunoSEQ multiplex PCR; TCRdb stores just in-frame clones and leaves some out. The data show approximately 140,000 clones, about 84% seen once. Sequenced sample: peripheral blood. These receptors were collected from a woman over 75 in a cohort sampled during active or convalescent COVID-19.

The chain carries TRBV6-2 or TRBV6-3 and TRBJ2-5, with D maybe TRBD2 (6 bases). Germline V lookup: CDR1 MNHEY, CDR2 SVGEGT. V lost 2 bases, J lost 4 bases, and 26 bases lay in between. This CDR3 is 19 amino acids long. This CDR3 is CASSYRRTSWVRSPETQYF. CDR3 nucleotide sequence: TGTGCCAGCAGTTACCGTCGAACTAGCTGGGTTAGATCCCCAGAGACCCAGTACTTC.

J is TRBJ2-3 and V is TRBV7-2; D is possibly TRBD2 (6 bases). CDR1 SGHTA and CDR2 FQGNSA come from the germline V gene. Trimming took 1 base from V and 6 from J, leaving 11 bases between them. The CDR3 contains 14 residues. In DNA form, the CDR3 reads TGTGCCAGCAGCTTAGTTGGAGGGAGGGATACGCAGTATTTT. Amino acids: CASSLVGGRDTQYF.

There are a few counts of this clone. This chain links TRBV6-4 with TRBJ1-2; a weak D match, TRBD1 (5 bases). V shed 1 base and J shed 2 bases, with 8 bases lying between them. The CDR3 totals 14 residues. Germline values: CDR1 MRHNA, CDR2 SNTAGT. The CDR3 DNA reads TGTGCCAGCAGTGACTTTTCAGGGAACTATGGCTACACCTTC. Its protein is CASSDFSGNYGYTF.

The genes are TRBV7-9 and TRBJ1-2; possible D gene TRBD1, 5 bases. This CDR3 contains 12 residues. CDR1 and CDR2 (germline): SEHNR, FQNEAQ (reference sequence). The V and J ends lost 1 base and 9 bases respectively, with 9 bases between them. In DNA, the CDR3 is TGTGCCAGCAGCTTAGGAGACAGCCGCTACACCTTC. It encodes CASSLGDSRYTF.

V and J are TRBV4-1 and TRBJ2-7; D call uncertain. The CDR3 covers 15 residues. V lost 0 bases, J lost 3 bases, and 12 bases lay in between. Germline V gene data show CDR1 as MGHRA and CDR2 as YSYEKL. CDR3 region: CASSQEPGRHYEQYF. The CDR3 bases are TGCGCCAGCAGCCAAGAACCCGGCCGACACTACGAGCAGTACTTC.

The chain joins TRBV7-9 to TRBJ2-1, with TRBD2 matching 13 bases. V was pared by 6 bases and J by 3 bases, with 5 bases of the junction left unmatched. The germline gives CDR1 SEHNR, CDR2 FQNEAQ (reference sequence). The CDR3 totals 16 residues. CDR3 DNA sequence: TGTGCCAGCAGGTCGGGACTAGCGGGGAGCTACAATGAGCAGTTCTTC. Its translation: CASRSGLAGSYNEQFF.